This entry features one TCR beta chain sequence. Combining a sample-barcoded 5' primer with a J-beta primer mix, a second PCR ran for about 6 to 11 cycles. Researchers report that a template-switch adaptor with 12 random nucleotides tagged each cDNA molecule. MiXCR, applied by TCRdb to the 5' RACE reads, yields one record per CDR3 protein. The sample includes about 800,000 distinct CDR3 sequences, about 25% seen only once; the top ten take approximately 3.7%. This sample stems from a study of blood T cells in healthy people across ages. The CDR3 is made up of 16 amino acids. Trimming took off 0 bases at V and 4 bases at J, with 16 bases between the two ends. The germline V gene encodes CDR1 SGHRS and CDR2 YFSETQ. Another study also made use of these data, one on T cells of mothers and their children.

This sequence joins TRBV5-1 and TRBJ1-1; no reliable D call. This TCR derives from a boy aged 5-17 years in good health. Specimen: blood. The CDR3 here is CASSLGAVRMGTEAFF. The CDR3 DNA is TGCGCCAGCAGCTTGGGGGCAGTAAGGATGGGCACTGAAGCTTTCTTT.